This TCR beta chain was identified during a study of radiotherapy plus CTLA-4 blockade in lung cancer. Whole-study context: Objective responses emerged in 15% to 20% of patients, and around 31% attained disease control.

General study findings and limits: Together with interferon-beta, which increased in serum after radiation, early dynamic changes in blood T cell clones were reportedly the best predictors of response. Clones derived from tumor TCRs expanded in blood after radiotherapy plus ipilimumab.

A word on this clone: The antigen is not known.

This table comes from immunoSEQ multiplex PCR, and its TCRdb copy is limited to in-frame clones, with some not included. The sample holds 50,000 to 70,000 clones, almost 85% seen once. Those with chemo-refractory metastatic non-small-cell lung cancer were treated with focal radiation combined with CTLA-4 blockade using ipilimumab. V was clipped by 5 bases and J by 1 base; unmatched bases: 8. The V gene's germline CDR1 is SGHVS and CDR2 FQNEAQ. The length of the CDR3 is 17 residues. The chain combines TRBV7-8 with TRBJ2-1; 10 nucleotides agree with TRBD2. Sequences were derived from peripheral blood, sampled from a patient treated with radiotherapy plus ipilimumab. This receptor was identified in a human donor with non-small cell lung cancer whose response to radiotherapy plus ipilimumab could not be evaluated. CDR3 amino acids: CASSRSGGAFSYNEQFF. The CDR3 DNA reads TGTGCCAGCAGCCGCAGCGGGGGGGCCTTTTCCTACAATGAGCAGTTCTTC.